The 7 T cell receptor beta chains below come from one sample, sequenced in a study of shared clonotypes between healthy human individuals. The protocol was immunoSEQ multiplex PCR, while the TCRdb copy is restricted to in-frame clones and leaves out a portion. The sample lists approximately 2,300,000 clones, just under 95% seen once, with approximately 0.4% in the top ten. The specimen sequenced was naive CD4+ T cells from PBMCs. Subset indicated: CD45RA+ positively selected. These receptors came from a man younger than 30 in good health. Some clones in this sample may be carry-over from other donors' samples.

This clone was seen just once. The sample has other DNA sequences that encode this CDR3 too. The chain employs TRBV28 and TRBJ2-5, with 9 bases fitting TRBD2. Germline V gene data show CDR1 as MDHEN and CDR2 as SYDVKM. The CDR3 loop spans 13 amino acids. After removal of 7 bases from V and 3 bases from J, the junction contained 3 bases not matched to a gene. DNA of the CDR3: TGTGCCAGCATCTTAGCGGGAGAAGAGACCCAGTACTTC. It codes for CASILAGEETQYF.

The CDR3 DNA is TGTGCCAGCAGCTTAACTAGCGGGGGCACAGATACGCAGTATTTT. Translating gives CASSLTSGGTDTQYF. The V and J genes are TRBV7-9 and TRBJ2-3; TRBD2 aligns across 10 bases. The CDR3 runs 15 residues. J lost 1 base, V lost 2 bases, and 0 bases had no gene match. Looked up from germline, CDR1 is SEHNR and CDR2 is FQNEAQ (reference sequence).

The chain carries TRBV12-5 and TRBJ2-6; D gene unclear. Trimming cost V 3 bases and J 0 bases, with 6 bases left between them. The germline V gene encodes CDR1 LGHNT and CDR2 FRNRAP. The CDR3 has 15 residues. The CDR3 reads CASGFAGSGANVLTF. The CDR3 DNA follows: TGTGCTAGTGGTTTCGCCGGCTCTGGGGCCAACGTCCTGACTTTC. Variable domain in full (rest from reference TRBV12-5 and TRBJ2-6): DARVTQTPRHKVTEMGQEVTMRCQPILGHNTVFWYRQTMMQGLELLAYFRNRAPLDDSGMPKDRFSAEMPDATLATLKIQPSEPRDSAVYFCASGFAGSGANVLTFGAGSRLTVL.

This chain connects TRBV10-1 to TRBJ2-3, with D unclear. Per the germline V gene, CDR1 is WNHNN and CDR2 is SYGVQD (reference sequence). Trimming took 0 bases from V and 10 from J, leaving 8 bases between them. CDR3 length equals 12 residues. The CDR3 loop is CASSESTAPQYF. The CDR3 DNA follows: TGCGCCAGCAGTGAGTCGACGGCGCCGCAGTATTTT.

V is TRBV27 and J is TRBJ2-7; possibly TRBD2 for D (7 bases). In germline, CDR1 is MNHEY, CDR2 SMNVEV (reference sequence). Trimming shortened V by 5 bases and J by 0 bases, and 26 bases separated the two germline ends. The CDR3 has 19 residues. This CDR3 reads CASSQRGFKRDYSSYEQYF. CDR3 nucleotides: TGTGCCAGCAGTCAAAGGGGGTTCAAGCGGGACTACAGCTCCTACGAGCAGTACTTC.

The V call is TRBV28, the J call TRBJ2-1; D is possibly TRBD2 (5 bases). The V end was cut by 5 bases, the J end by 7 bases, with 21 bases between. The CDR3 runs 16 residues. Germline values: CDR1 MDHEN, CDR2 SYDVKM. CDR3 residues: CASSHRLRGMWNEQFF. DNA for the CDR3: TGTGCCAGCAGTCACCGATTACGGGGTATGTGGAATGAGCAGTTCTTC.

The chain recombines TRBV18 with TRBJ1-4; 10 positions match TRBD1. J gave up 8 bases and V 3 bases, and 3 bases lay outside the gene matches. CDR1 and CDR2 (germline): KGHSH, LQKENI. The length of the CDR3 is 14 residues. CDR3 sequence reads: CASSPTGGFEKLFF. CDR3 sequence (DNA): TGTGCCAGCTCACCGACAGGGGGCTTCGAAAAACTGTTTTTT.